This T cell receptor beta chain was retrieved from a study of OX40 agonist ivuxolimab in advanced cancers. Looking at the study overall: Aged about 20 to 80 with a mean of around 60 years, they were about 78% male.

Overall study findings and caveats: In the expanded peripheral T cells, antigen specificity was never determined. At 0.1 to 3.0 mg/kg and by week 6, CD4+ and CD8+ T cells in the blood had expanded clonally. CD8+ T cells were the subset that, on average, had more expanded clones than CD4+.

This clone was observed a few times. The antigen is not known. The V gene's germline CDR1 is SGHDT and CDR2 YYEEEE. There are 14 residues in the CDR3. V was pared by 3 bases and J by 3 bases, with 3 bases of the junction left unmatched. Measured with immunoSEQ multiplex PCR; TCRdb has only the in-frame clones, and not every one. The sample lists under 15,000 clones; about 75% were seen once. J is TRBJ2-7 and V is TRBV5-6; 10 bases align to TRBD2. This TCR came from an adult with an advanced solid tumor such as melanoma, head and neck, liver or kidney cancer. Sequencing was performed on CD4+ or CD8+ T cells sorted from blood, taken in a trial of the OX40 agonist ivuxolimab. CDR3 coding DNA: TGTGCCAGCAGCTCTACTAGCGGGAACTACGAGCAGTACTTC. This codes for CASSSTSGNYEQYF.